The sequence of this TCR beta chain was determined in a study of T cells in Graves' hyperthyroidism and ophthalmopathy. Overall study results and limits: Clonotypes that were expanded in thyroid above 0.001 mostly appeared in blood too.

V was cut by 3 bases and J by 0 bases, with 6 bases left in between. The CDR3 spans 14 residues. Germline assignment: CDR1 SNHLY and CDR2 FYNNEI. RNA transcripts served as the template for amplifying TCR beta CDR3 regions. A set of HTBI primers served as the primers for a first-round RT-PCR of the TCR CDR3. TCRdb itself ran the multiplex PCR reads through MiXCR, one entry per CDR3 protein. This sample has hundreds of thousands of distinct CDR3 sequences, with 25% found just once. Absence of ophthalmopathy progression within 18 months defined stable Graves' hyperthyroidism. Criteria for exclusion of patients were uncontrolled infection, other autoimmune disease, pregnancy or lactation. This clonotype was seen many times. Its target is unknown.

The origin of this receptor is a man in his fifties or sixties with Graves' hyperthyroidism. The J gene is TRBJ2-4, the V gene TRBV2, with D uncertain. The sequencing sample was made of blood. The CDR3 protein is CASSDPLAKNIQYF. DNA for the CDR3: TGTGCCAGCAGTGACCCCCTAGCCAAAAACATTCAGTACTTC.